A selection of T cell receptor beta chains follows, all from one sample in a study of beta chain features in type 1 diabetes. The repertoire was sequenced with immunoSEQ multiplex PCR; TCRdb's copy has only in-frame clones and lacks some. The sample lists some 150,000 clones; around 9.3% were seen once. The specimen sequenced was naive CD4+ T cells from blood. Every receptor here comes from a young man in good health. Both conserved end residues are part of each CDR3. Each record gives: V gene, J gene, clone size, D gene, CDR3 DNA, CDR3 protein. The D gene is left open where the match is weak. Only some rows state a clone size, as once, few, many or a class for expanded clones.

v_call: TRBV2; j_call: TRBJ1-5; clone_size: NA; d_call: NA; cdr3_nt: TGTGCCAGCAAAGGCCAGACTCATAGCAATCAGCCCCAGCATTTT; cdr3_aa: CASKGQTHSNQPQHF
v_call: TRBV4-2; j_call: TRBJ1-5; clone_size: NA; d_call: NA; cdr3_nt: TGTGCCAGCAGCCAAGGAGGCGGGTTCTCCAATCAGCCCCAGCATTTT; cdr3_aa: CASSQGGGFSNQPQHF
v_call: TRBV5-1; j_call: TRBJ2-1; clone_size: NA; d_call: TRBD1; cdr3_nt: TGCGCCAGCAGCCCGACAGGGAATGGGCAGTTCTTC; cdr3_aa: CASSPTGNGQFF
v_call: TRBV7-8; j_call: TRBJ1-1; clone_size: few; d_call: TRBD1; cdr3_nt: TGTGCCAGCAGCTTAGCCATACAGGGGGCTACTGAAGCTTTCTTT; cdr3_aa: CASSLAIQGATEAFF
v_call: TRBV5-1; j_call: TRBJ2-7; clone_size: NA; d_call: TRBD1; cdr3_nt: TGCGCCAGCAGCCCACGGGACAGCTACGAGCAGTACTTC; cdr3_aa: CASSPRDSYEQYF
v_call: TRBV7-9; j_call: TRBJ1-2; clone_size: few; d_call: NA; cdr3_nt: TGTGCCAGCAGCTTGGGGGCGGAGAACTATGGCTACACCTTC; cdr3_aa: CASSLGAENYGYTF
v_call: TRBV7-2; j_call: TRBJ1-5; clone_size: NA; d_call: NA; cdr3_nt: TGTGCCAGCAGTCAGAATGAACCTGGTAGCAATCAGCCCCAGCATTTT; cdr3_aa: CASSQNEPGSNQPQHF
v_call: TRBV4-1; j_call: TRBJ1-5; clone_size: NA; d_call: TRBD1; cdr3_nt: TGCGCCAGCAGCCCCGGGACAGGGCATCAGCCCCAGCATTTT; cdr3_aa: CASSPGTGHQPQHF
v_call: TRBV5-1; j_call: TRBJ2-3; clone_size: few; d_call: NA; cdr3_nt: TGCGCCAGCAGGATAGCCACAGATACGCAGTATTTT; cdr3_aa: CASRIATDTQYF
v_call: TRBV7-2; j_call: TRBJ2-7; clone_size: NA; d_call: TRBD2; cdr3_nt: TGTGCCAGCAGCTATAGCGGGGTAGACTACGAGCAGTACTTC; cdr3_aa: CASSYSGVDYEQYF
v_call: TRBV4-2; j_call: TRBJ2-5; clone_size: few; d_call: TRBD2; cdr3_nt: TGTGCCAGCAGCCAACCGTCCAGGACTAGCGGATACCAAGAGACCCAGTACTTC; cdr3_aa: CASSQPSRTSGYQETQYF
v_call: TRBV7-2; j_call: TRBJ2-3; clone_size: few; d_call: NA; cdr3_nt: TGTGCCAGCAGCTTAGACGGGGTATTGGATACGCAGTATTTT; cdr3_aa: CASSLDGVLDTQYF
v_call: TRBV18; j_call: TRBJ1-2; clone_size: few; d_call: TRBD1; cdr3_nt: TGTGCCAGCTTGGGACAGGGGGCATCCTATGGCTACACCTTC; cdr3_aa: CASLGQGASYGYTF
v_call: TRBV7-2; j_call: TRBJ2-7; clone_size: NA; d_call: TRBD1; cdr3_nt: TGTGCCAGCAGCGCCCGGGACAGGGCCGAGCAGTACTTC; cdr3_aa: CASSARDRAEQYF
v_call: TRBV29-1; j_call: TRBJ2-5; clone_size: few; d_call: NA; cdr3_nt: TGCAGCGCCGGTGTTGAGACCCAGTACTTC; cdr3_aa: CSAGVETQYF
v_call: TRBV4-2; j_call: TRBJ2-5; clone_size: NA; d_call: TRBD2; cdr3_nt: TGTGCCAGCAGCCAAGATGCGGTAGCGGGGCATCAAGAGACCCAGTACTTC; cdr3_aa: CASSQDAVAGHQETQYF
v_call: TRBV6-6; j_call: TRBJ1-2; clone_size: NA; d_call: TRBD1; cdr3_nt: TGTGCCAGCAGGGGGACAGACTTATATGGCTACACCTTC; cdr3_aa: CASRGTDLYGYTF
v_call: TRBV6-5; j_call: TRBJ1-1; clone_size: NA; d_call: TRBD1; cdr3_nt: TGTGCCAGCAGAAACCCACAGGGGACTGAAGCTTTCTTT; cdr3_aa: CASRNPQGTEAFF
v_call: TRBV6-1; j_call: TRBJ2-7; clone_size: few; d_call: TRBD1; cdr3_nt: TGTGCCAGCAGCCTTCTCCGGGACAGGTATGGGGAGCAGTACTTC; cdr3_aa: CASSLLRDRYGEQYF
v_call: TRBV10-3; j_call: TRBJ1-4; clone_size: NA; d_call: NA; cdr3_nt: TGTGCCACGGGGGAGGATGAAAAACTGTTTTTT; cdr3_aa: CATGEDEKLFF
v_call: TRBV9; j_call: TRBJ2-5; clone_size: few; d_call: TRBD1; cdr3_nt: TGTGCCAGCAGCGCCCCGGTTGGGACAGCTAAACAAGAGACCCAGTACTTC; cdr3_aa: CASSAPVGTAKQETQYF
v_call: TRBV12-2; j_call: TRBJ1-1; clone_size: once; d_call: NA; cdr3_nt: TGTGCAATCCCGGGGGGCAGTCTCGCGCTGAACACTGAAGCTTTCTTT; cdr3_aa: CAIPGGSLALNTEAFF
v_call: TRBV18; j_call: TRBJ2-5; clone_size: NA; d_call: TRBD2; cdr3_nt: TGTGCCAGCTCACCACGGACTAGCGGGGGCGAGACCCAGTACTTC; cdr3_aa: CASSPRTSGGETQYF
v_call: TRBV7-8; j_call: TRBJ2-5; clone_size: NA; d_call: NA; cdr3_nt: TGTGCCAGCAGCGTAATCCAGGGCCAAGAGACCCAGTACTTC; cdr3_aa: CASSVIQGQETQYF
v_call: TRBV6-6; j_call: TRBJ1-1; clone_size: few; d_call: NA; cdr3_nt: TGTGCCAGCAGTTCCTGGGCCCTGAACACTGAAGCTTTCTTT; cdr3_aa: CASSSWALNTEAFF
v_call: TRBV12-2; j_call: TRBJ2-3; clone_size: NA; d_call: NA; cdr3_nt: TGTGCAAGTCGCCCCCGGACACCTGCACGTGATGATACGCAGTATTTT; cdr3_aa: CASRPRTPARDDTQYF
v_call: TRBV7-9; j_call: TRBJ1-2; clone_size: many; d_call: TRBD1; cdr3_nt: TGTGCCAGCAGCTTAGAGTACCCGGACAGGGAGAATGGCTACACCTTC; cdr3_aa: CASSLEYPDRENGYTF
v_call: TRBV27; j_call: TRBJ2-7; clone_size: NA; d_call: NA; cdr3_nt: TGTGCCAGCAGTTTAAAGTCGGACAGTACCTACGAGCAGTACTTC; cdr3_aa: CASSLKSDSTYEQYF
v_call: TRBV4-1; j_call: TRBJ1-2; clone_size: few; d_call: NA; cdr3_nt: TGCGCCAGCAGCCAAGACGGACTTAACTATGGCTACACCTTC; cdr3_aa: CASSQDGLNYGYTF
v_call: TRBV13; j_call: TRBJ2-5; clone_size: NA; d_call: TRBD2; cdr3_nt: TGTGCCAGCAGCTTTAATAAGGGAACTAGCGGGGGGGGGAAGACCCAGTACTTC; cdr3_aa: CASSFNKGTSGGGKTQYF
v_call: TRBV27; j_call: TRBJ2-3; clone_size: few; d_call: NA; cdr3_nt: TGTGCCAGCTCGACTGGTGGTACGCAGTATTTT; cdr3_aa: CASSTGGTQYF
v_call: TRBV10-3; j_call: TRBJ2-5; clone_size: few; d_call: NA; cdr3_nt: TGTGCCATCAGTGGTAGGCAACAGGAGACCCAGTACTTC; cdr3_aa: CAISGRQQETQYF
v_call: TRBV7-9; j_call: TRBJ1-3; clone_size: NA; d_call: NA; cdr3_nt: TGTGCCAGCAGCCCACAGCGGAGAGACTCTGGAAACACCATATATTTT; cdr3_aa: CASSPQRRDSGNTIYF
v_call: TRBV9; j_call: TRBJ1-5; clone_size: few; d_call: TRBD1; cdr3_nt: TGTGCCAGCAGCCCTGACAGGGGAATCACCAATCAGCCCCAGCATTTT; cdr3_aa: CASSPDRGITNQPQHF
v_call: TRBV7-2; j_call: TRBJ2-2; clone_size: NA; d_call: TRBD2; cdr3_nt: TGTGCCAGCCCGATCCCTGCCCGGGGGGTCGCCGGGGAGCTGTTTTTT; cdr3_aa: CASPIPARGVAGELFF
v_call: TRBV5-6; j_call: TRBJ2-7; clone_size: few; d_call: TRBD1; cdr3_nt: TGTGCCAGCAGCCTTACCGGGACAGGATTATACGAGCAGTACTTC; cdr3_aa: CASSLTGTGLYEQYF
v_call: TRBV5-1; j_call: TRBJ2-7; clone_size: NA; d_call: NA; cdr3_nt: TGCGCCAGCAGCTTGGGGCAGGGAAAGTCCGAGCAGTACTTC; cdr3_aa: CASSLGQGKSEQYF
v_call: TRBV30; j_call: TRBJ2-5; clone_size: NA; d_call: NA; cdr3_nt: TGTGCCTGGAGTGGGGGCGACCAAGAGACCCAGTACTTC; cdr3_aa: CAWSGGDQETQYF
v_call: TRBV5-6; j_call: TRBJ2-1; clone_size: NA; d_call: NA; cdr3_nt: TGTGCCAGCAGCTTGAGCTGGATGGACAACAATGAGCAGTTCTTC; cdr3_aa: CASSLSWMDNNEQFF
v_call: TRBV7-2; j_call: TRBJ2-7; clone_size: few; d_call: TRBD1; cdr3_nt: TGTGCCAGCAGCCCGGGACAGGGGGGCTACGAGCAGTACTTC; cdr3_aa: CASSPGQGGYEQYF
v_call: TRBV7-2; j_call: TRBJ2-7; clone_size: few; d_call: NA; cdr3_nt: TGTGCCAGCAGCTTCCACGCTGAGGAGCAGTACTTC; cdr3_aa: CASSFHAEEQYF
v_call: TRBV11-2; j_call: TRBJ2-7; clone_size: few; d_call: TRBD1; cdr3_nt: TGTGCCAGCAGCTTCGACAGGGGCTCCTACGAGCAGTACTTC; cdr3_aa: CASSFDRGSYEQYF
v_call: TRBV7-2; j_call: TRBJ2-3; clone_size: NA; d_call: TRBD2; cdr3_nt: TGTGCCAGCAGCTTAAGACTAGCCGCGGATACGCAGTATTTT; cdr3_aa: CASSLRLAADTQYF
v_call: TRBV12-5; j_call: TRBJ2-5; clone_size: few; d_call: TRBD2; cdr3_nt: TGTGCTAGTGGTTTGGTACCCCCGGGGGGGACCCAGTACTTC; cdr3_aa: CASGLVPPGGTQYF
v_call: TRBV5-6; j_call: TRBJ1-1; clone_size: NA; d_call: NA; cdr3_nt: TGTGCCAGCAGCCCCTGGGGCTGGGGCACTGAAGCTTTCTTT; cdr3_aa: CASSPWGWGTEAFF
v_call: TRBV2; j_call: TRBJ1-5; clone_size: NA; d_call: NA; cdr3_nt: TGTGCCAGCAGTGGGCCGGGGGGTAGCAATCAGCCCCAGCATTTT; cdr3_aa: CASSGPGGSNQPQHF
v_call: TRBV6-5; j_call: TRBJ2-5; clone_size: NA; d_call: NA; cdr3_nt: TGTGCCAGCAGAGCACAGGGCCAAGAGACCCAGTACTTC; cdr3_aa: CASRAQGQETQYF
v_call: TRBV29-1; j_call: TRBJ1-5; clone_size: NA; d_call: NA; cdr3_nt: TGCAGCGTTGTCGCCAGTCGCAATCAGCCCCAGCATTTT; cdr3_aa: CSVVASRNQPQHF
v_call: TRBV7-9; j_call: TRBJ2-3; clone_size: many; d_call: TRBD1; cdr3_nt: TGTGCCAGCAGCGTCCCGGGACAGGGGGCAGATACGCAGTATTTT; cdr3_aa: CASSVPGQGADTQYF
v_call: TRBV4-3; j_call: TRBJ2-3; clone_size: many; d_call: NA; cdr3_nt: TGCGCCAGCAGCCAAGTTTCAGGGGCTACGCATGGAGATACGCAGTATTTT; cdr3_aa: CASSQVSGATHGDTQYF
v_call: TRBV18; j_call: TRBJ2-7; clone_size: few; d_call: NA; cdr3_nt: TGTGCCAGCTCACGCGGACAAGAATATTACGAGCAGTACTTC; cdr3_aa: CASSRGQEYYEQYF
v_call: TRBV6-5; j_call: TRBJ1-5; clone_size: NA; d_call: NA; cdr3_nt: TGTGCCAGCAGTTACCACAGGGCTCAGCCCCAGCATTTT; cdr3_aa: CASSYHRAQPQHF
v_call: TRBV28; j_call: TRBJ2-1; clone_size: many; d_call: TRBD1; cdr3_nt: TGTGCCAGCAGTCCAGGACAGGGTTCCTACAATGAGCAGTTCTTC; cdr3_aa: CASSPGQGSYNEQFF
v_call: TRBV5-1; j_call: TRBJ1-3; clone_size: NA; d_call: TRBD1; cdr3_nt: TGCGCCAGCAGCTCAGGAACAGGGGACCTCTCTGGAAACACCATATATTTT; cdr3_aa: CASSSGTGDLSGNTIYF
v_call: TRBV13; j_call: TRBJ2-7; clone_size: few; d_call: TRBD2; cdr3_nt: TGTGCCAGCAGCGCGGGGGGGCAGAGGACCTACGAGCAGTACTTC; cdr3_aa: CASSAGGQRTYEQYF
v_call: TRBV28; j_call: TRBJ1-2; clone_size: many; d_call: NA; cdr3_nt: TGTGTCCGGTCGGCTAACTATGGCTACACCTTC; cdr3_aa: CVRSANYGYTF
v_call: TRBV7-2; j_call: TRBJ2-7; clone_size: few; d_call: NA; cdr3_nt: TGTGCCAGCAGCTCGACAATAGACGAGCAGTACTTC; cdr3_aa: CASSSTIDEQYF
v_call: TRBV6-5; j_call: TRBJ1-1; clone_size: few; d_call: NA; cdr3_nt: TGTGCCAGCAGAAGTGGACAGTTGAACACTGAAGCTTTCTTT; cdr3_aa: CASRSGQLNTEAFF
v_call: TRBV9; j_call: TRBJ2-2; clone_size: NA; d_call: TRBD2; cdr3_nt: TGTGCCAGCAGCCAGGAAATGCGGGGGGGCCGGTTGGGCACCGGGGAGCTGTTTTTT; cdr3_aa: CASSQEMRGGRLGTGELFF
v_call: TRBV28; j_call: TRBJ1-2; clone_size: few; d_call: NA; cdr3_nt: TGTGCCAGCAGTTTGTTCAGGACAGATGGCTACACCTTC; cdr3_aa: CASSLFRTDGYTF